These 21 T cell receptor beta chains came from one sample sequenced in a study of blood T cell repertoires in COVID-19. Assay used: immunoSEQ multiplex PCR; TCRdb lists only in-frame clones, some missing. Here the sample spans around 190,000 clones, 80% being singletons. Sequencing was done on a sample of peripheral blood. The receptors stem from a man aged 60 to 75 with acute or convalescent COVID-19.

The CDR3, as DNA: TGTGCCAGTAGTCCAGACAGGGGAACAGATACGCAGTATTTT. Translated, it gives CASSPDRGTDTQYF. The chain carries TRBV19 and TRBJ2-3, with 8 bases matching TRBD1. The CDR3 has 14 amino acids. Germline lookup yields CDR1 LNHDA and CDR2 SQIVND (reference sequence). The V gene end was trimmed by 5 bases and the J gene end by 3 bases; junction bases not matched to a gene: 4.

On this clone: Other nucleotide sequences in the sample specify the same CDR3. The chain's CDR3 is CATSVAGTDTQYF. In DNA form, the CDR3 reads TGTGCCACCAGTGTTGCAGGTACAGATACGCAGTATTTT. The genes are TRBV24-1 and TRBJ2-3; D remains unclear. Germline V gene lookup returns CDR1 KGHDR and CDR2 SFDVKD. Trimming cost V 5 bases and J 3 bases, with 8 bases left between them. CDR3 length equals 13 residues.

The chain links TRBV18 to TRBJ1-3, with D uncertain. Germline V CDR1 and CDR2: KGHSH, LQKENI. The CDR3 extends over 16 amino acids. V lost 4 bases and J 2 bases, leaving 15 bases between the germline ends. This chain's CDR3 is CASSLRADRPGNTIYF. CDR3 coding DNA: TGTGCCAGCTCACTGCGGGCAGATCGCCCTGGAAACACCATATATTTT.

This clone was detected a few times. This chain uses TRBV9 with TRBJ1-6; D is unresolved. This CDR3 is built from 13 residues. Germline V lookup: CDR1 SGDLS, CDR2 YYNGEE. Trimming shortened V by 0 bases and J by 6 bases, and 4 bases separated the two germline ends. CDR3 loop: CASSVAPNSPLHF. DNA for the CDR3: TGTGCCAGCAGCGTAGCTCCTAATTCACCCCTCCACTTT.

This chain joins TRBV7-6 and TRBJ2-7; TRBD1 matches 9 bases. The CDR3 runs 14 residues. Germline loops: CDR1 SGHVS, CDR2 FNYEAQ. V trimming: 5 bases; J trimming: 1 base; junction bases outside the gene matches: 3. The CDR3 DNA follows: TGTGCCAGCAGCCCAGGGACAGGGTCCTACGAGCAGTACTTC. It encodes CASSPGTGSYEQYF.

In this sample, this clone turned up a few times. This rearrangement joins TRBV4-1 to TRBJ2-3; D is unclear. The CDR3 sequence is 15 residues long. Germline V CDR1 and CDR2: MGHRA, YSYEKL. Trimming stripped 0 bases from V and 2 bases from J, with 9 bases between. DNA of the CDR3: TGCGCCAGCAGCCAAGATGGTACAGTCACAGATACGCAGTATTTT. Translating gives CASSQDGTVTDTQYF.

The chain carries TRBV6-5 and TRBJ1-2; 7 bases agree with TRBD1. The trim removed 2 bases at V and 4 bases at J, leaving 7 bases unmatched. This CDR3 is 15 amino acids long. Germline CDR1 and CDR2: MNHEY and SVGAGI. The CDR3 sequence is CASSYGTDPSYGYTF. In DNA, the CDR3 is TGTGCCAGCAGTTACGGGACAGACCCCTCCTATGGCTACACCTTC.

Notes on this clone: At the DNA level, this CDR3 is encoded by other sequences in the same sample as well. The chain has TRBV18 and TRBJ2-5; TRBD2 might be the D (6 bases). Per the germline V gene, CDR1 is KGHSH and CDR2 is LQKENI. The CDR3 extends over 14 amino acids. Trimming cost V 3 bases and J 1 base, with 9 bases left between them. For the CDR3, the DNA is TGTGCCAGCTCACCCGGAGCGGGCCAAGAGACCCAGTACTTC. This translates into CASSPGAGQETQYF.

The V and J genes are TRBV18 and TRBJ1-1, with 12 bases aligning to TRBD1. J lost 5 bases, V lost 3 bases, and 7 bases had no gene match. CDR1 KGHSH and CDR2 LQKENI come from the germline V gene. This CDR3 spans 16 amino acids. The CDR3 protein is CASSPAGQGAGTEAFF. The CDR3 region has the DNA TGTGCCAGCTCACCGGCGGGACAGGGGGCAGGGACTGAAGCTTTCTTT.

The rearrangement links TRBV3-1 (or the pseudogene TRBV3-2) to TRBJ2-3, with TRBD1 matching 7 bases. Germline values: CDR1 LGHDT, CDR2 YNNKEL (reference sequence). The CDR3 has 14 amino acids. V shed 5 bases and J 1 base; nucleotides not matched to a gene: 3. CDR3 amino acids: CASSVTGGTDTQYF. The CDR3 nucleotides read TGTGCCAGCAGCGTAACAGGGGGCACAGATACGCAGTATTTT.

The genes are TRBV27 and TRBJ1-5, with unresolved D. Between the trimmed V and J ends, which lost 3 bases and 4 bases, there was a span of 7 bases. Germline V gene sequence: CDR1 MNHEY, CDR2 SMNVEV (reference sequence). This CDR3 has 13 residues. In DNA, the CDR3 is TGTGCCAGCAGTTTTAACAAGAATCAGCCCCAGCATTTT. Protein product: CASSFNKNQPQHF.

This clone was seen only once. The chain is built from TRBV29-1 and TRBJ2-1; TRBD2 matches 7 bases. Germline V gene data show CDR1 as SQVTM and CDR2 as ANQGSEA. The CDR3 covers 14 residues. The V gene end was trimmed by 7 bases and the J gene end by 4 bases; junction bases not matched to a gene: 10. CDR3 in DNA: TGCAGCGCTTCTGTGGCTAGCGGTTACAATGAGCAGTTCTTC. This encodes CSASVASGYNEQFF.

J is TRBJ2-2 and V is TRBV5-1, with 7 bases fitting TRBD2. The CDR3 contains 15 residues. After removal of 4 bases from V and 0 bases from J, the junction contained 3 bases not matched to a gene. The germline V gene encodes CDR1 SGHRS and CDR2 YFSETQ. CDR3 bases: TGCGCCAGCAGCCTGAGCGGGGCGAACACCGGGGAGCTGTTTTTT. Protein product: CASSLSGANTGELFF.

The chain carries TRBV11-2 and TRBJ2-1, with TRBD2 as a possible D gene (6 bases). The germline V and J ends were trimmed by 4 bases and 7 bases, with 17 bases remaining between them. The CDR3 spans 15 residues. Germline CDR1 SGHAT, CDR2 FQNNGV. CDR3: CASSSLSGEANEQFF. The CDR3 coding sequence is TGTGCCAGCAGCTCACTTTCGGGAGAGGCTAATGAGCAGTTCTTC.

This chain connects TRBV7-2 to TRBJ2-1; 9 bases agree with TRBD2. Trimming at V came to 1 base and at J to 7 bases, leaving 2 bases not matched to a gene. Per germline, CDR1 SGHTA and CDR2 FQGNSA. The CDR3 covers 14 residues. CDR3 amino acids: CASSLGLAANEQFF. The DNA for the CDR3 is TGTGCCAGCAGCTTAGGACTAGCGGCGAATGAGCAGTTCTTC.

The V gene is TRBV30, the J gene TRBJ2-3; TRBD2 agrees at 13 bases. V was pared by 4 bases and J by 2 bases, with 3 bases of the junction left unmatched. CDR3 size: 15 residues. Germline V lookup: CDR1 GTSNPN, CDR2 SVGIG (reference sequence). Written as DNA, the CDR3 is TGTGCCTGGAAGGGACTAGCGGGGAACACAGATACGCAGTATTTT. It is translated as CAWKGLAGNTDTQYF.

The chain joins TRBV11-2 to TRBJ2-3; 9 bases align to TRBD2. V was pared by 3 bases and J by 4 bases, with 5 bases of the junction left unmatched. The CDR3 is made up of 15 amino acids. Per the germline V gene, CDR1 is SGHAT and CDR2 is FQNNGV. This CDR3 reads CASSFSGSLPDTQYF. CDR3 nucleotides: TGTGCCAGCAGCTTTAGCGGGAGTCTCCCAGATACGCAGTATTTT. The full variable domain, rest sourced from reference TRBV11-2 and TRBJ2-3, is EAGVAQSPRYKIIEKRQSVAFWCNPISGHATLYWYQQILGQGPKLLIQFQNNGVVDDSQLPKDRFSAERLKGVDSTLKIQPAKLEDSAVYLCASSFSGSLPDTQYFGPGTRLTVL.

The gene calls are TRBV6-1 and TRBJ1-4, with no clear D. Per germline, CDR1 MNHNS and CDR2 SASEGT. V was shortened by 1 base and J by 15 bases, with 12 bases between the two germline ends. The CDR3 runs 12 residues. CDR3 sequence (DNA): TGTGCCAGCAGTGAAGACAGACCTTGGGTGTTTTTT. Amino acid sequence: CASSEDRPWVFF.

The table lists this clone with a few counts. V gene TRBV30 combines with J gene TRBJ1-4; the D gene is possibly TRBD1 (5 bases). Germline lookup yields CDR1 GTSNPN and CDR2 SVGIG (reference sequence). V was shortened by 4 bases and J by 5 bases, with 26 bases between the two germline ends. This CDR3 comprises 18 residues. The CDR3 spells CAWTRGSGTLNPNEKLFF. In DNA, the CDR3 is TGTGCCTGGACGCGGGGCTCCGGGACCCTAAATCCCAATGAAAAACTGTTTTTT.

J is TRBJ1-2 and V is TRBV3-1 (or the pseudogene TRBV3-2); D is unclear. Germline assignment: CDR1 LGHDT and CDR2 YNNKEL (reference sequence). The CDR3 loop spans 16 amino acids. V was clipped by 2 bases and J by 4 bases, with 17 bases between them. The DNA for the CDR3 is TGTGCCAGCAGCCAAACCGAGACCGGAGCACTCTATGGCTACACCTTC. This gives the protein CASSQTETGALYGYTF.

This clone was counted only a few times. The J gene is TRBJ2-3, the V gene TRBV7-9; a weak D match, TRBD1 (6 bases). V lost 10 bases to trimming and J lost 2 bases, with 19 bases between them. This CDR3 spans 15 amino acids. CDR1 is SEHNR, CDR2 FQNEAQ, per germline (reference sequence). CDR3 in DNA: TGTGCCATCCCGGGACAAACATACTCCACAGATACGCAGTATTTT. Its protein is CAIPGQTYSTDTQYF.